A selection of T cell receptor beta chains follows, all from one sample in a study of T cells in tumors and immune-related adverse events. Measured with immunoSEQ multiplex PCR; TCRdb has only the in-frame clones, and not every one. The sample has a few thousand clones, about four fifths seen once. This sample comprised skin tissue, obtained from a patient treated with anti-PD-1 therapy. The receptors originated from a female donor with metastatic renal cell carcinoma. The CDR3 runs from the conserved cysteine through the conserved F or W. A D gene is named only where the DNA matches it firmly. Only part of the rows carry a size: once, few, many, or a class if the clone is expanded.

abundance	v_gene	len	j_gene	d_gene	CDR3aa	CDR3nt
NA	TRBV7-9	13	TRBJ2-7	NA	CASSSALSYEQYF	TGTGCCAGCAGTTCGGCCCTGTCCTACGAGCAGTACTTC
once	TRBV5-4	13	TRBJ2-1	NA	CASSLMGRNEQFF	TGTGCCAGCAGCTTGATGGGCCGGAATGAGCAGTTCTTC
NA	TRBV21-1	16	TRBJ1-6	NA	CASSKGPGSDNSPLHF	TGTGCCAGCAGCAAAGGTCCAGGGAGTGATAATTCACCCCTCCACTTT
NA	TRBV2	11	TRBJ1-1	NA	CASSDTSAAFF	TGTGCCAGCAGTGATACCTCGGCGGCTTTCTTT
NA	TRBV11-2	16	TRBJ1-6	NA	CASSFGRWELISPLHF	TGTGCCAGCAGCTTCGGTCGCTGGGAGTTAATCTCACCCCTCCACTTT
few	TRBV6-5	15	TRBJ1-5	TRBD1	CASSRSGTGNQPQHF	TGTGCCAGCAGCCGGAGCGGGACAGGGAATCAGCCCCAGCATTTT
once	TRBV13	15	TRBJ1-1	NA	CASSPPGPGGREAFF	TGTGCCAGCAGCCCTCCGGGACCGGGCGGTCGCGAAGCTTTCTTT
NA	TRBV4-1	17	TRBJ2-2	TRBD1	CASSRHGGQGAAGELFF	TGCGCCAGCAGCCGACATGGCGGACAGGGGGCGGCCGGGGAGCTGTTTTTT
NA	TRBV2	15	TRBJ2-7	NA	CASSATSGPLYEQYF	TGTGCCAGCAGTGCTACGTCGGGGCCCCTTTACGAGCAGTACTTC
NA	TRBV19	13	TRBJ1-2	NA	CASSIDGFYGYTF	TGTGCCAGTAGTATAGACGGATTCTATGGCTACACCTTC
few	TRBV5-1	14	TRBJ2-7	TRBD2	CASSLVGGAYEQYF	TGCGCCAGCAGCTTGGTTGGGGGGGCCTACGAGCAGTACTTC
few	TRBV6-5	14	TRBJ1-2	NA	CASSWDVANYGYTF	TGTGCCAGCAGTTGGGACGTAGCTAACTATGGCTACACCTTC
NA	TRBV11-2	12	TRBJ2-3	NA	CASSEATDTQYF	TGTGCCAGCAGTGAAGCAACAGATACGCAGTATTTT
NA	TRBV15	15	TRBJ1-2	NA	CATSRDLGGDYGYTF	TGTGCCACCAGCAGAGATTTGGGAGGGGACTATGGCTACACCTTC
NA	TRBV6-5	14	TRBJ1-2	NA	CASSYMDSPYGYTF	TGTGCCAGCAGTTATATGGACAGCCCCTATGGCTACACCTTC
NA	TRBV11-1	18	TRBJ2-6	NA	CASSLLLGLSSGANVLTF	TGTGCCAGCAGCTTACTCCTGGGACTGTCGTCTGGGGCCAACGTCCTGACTTTC
NA	TRBV10-2	16	TRBJ2-7	TRBD1	CASSNSGLTGYHEQYF	TGCGCCAGCAGCAACTCTGGGCTGACAGGGTACCACGAGCAGTACTTC
NA	TRBV19	16	TRBJ2-5	TRBD2	CASPNGASGEAETQYF	TGTGCCAGCCCGAACGGGGCTAGCGGGGAAGCGGAGACCCAGTACTTC
few	TRBV9	11	TRBJ2-3	NA	CASSLRDTQYF	TGTGCCAGCAGCCTTAGGGATACGCAGTATTTT
NA	TRBV7-9	14	TRBJ2-1	NA	CASSALGPYNEQFF	TGTGCCAGCAGCGCATTAGGGCCCTACAATGAGCAGTTCTTC
NA	TRBV2	18	TRBJ2-3	TRBD2	CARESSSGGAYSPDTQYF	TGTGCCAGAGAAAGTTCTAGCGGGGGGGCATACTCTCCAGATACGCAGTATTTT
NA	TRBV5-1	16	TRBJ2-5	NA	CASSRVGDKTGETQYF	TGCGCCAGCAGCCGAGTTGGGGACAAAACGGGGGAGACCCAGTACTTC
NA	TRBV5-5	15	TRBJ2-1	NA	CASSGDIFSYNEQFF	TGTGCCAGCAGCGGTGACATCTTTTCCTACAATGAGCAGTTCTTC
NA	TRBV7-9	15	TRBJ1-2	NA	CASSLISSGGYGYTF	TGTGCCAGCAGCTTAATAAGTTCGGGGGGTTATGGCTACACCTTC
NA	TRBV29-1	12	TRBJ1-5	NA	CSVVSGNQPQHF	TGCAGCGTTGTTTCCGGCAATCAGCCCCAGCATTTT
NA	TRBV4-3	16	TRBJ2-7	TRBD1	CASSQDLAGGSYEQYF	TGCGCCAGCAGCCAAGATCTGGCAGGGGGCTCGTACGAGCAGTACTTC
few	TRBV4-1	15	TRBJ2-1	TRBD2	CASSPGLAGANEQFF	TGCGCCAGCAGCCCTGGACTAGCGGGAGCCAATGAGCAGTTCTTC
NA	TRBV21-1	13	TRBJ1-1	NA	CASSKAKSTEAFF	TGTGCCAGCAGCAAAGCTAAGTCCACTGAAGCTTTCTTT
NA	TRBV19	18	TRBJ2-5	NA	CASSIGVGQGGPQETQYF	TGTGCCAGTAGTATTGGAGTTGGGCAGGGAGGCCCCCAGGAGACCCAGTACTTC
NA	TRBV6-4	15	TRBJ1-1	TRBD1	CASSEWWDRDTEAFF	TGTGCCAGCAGTGAGTGGTGGGACAGGGACACTGAAGCTTTCTTT
NA	TRBV5-4	14	TRBJ2-5	NA	CASSLDGVLETQYF	TGTGCCAGCAGCTTGGACGGGGTGTTGGAGACCCAGTACTTC
NA	TRBV28	18	TRBJ2-1	TRBD2	CASWTSGYRRKGYNEQFF	TGTGCCAGCTGGACTAGCGGGTATAGGCGTAAGGGTTACAATGAGCAGTTCTTC
NA	TRBV19	15	TRBJ2-2	TRBD2	CASSIASGGAGELFF	TGTGCCAGTAGTATAGCAAGCGGGGGCGCCGGGGAGCTGTTTTTT
NA	TRBV18	15	TRBJ1-2	NA	CASSTDYENLYGYTF	TGTGCCAGCTCAACTGATTATGAGAATCTTTATGGCTACACCTTC
NA	TRBV21-1	17	TRBJ2-7	NA	CASTNRPPPGPNYEQYF	TGTGCCAGCACCAATCGGCCCCCCCCGGGACCAAACTACGAGCAGTACTTC
NA	TRBV7-2	14	TRBJ2-3	TRBD2	CASRRTGGAPTQYF	TGTGCCAGCAGACGTACCGGGGGGGCGCCTACGCAGTATTTT
few	TRBV7-9	13	TRBJ2-3	NA	CASSPRGPDTQYF	TGTGCCAGCAGCCCCAGGGGCCCAGATACGCAGTATTTT
NA	TRBV13	14	TRBJ1-2	NA	CASSLMGVDYGYTF	TGTGCCAGCAGCTTAATGGGGGTAGACTATGGCTACACCTTC
NA	TRBV16	16	TRBJ2-1	TRBD2	CASSQRTSGGDNEQFF	TGTGCCAGCAGCCAACGGACTAGCGGGGGGGACAATGAGCAGTTCTTC
NA	TRBV11-3	11	TRBJ2-1	NA	CASSLNNEQFF	TGTGCCAGCAGCCTAAACAATGAGCAGTTCTTC
NA	TRBV6-1	14	TRBJ1-1	NA	CASSETRGDTEAFF	TGTGCCAGCAGTGAAACCCGGGGGGACACTGAAGCTTTCTTT
NA	TRBV7-8	11	TRBJ1-1	NA	CASSLRGEAFF	TGTGCCAGCAGTTTACGGGGTGAAGCTTTCTTT
NA	TRBV19	16	TRBJ1-4	NA	CASRAHGELGNEKLFF	TGTGCCAGTAGGGCCCACGGAGAGTTAGGTAATGAAAAACTGTTTTTT
NA	TRBV5-4	17	TRBJ2-6	NA	CASSFGSTFSGANVLTF	TGTGCCAGCAGCTTTGGGAGTACCTTCTCTGGGGCCAACGTCCTGACTTTC
NA	TRBV4-3	14	TRBJ2-5	NA	CASSQDTGKETQYF	TGCGCCAGCAGCCAGGATACAGGGAAGGAGACCCAGTACTTC
NA	TRBV9	14	TRBJ2-3	NA	CASSIGGPADTQYF	TGTGCCAGCAGCATAGGGGGGCCCGCAGATACGCAGTATTTT
NA	TRBV13	19	TRBJ1-1	NA	CASSLALGTLHLKNTEAFF	TGTGCCAGCAGCTTAGCACTAGGGACACTCCATCTAAAGAACACTGAAGCTTTCTTT
NA	TRBV7-9	15	TRBJ2-7	NA	CASSLDPWSSYEQYF	TGTGCCAGCAGCTTAGACCCTTGGAGCTCCTACGAGCAGTACTTC
NA	TRBV7-6	18	TRBJ2-3	TRBD2	CASQPFPLVAGATDTQYF	TGTGCCAGCCAACCGTTCCCCCTGGTAGCGGGGGCCACAGATACGCAGTATTTT
NA	TRBV10-3	11	TRBJ2-2	NA	CATQGSGELFF	TGTGCCACCCAGGGGTCCGGGGAGCTGTTTTTT
NA	TRBV18	15	TRBJ2-7	NA	CASSPQGRPGDEQYF	TGTGCCAGCTCACCACAGGGACGCCCGGGCGACGAGCAGTACTTC
NA	TRBV5-6	15	TRBJ2-5	TRBD2	CASSPGTTRQETQYF	TGTGCCAGCAGCCCGGGGACTACGAGACAAGAGACCCAGTACTTC
NA	TRBV7-9	16	TRBJ2-1	TRBD2	CASSDTSGRSYNEQFF	TGTGCCAGCAGCGACACTAGCGGCCGCTCCTACAATGAGCAATTCTTC
NA	TRBV27	15	TRBJ1-2	NA	CASRTLGGAHYGYTF	TGTGCCAGCAGAACCCTAGGGGGGGCTCACTATGGCTACACCTTC
NA	TRBV20-1	11	TRBJ1-1	NA	CSAYDSTEAFF	TGCAGTGCCTATGACAGTACTGAAGCTTTCTTT